Shown below are 25 T cell receptor beta chains from a single sample sequenced in a study of T cells expressing NK-cell markers. TCRdb re-called the 5' RACE reads; one entry per CDR3 protein, DNA not given. The sample table includes about 32,000 distinct CDR3 sequences. Sequences were obtained from blood T cells: a sorted CD56 or NKG2C T cell subset, CD4+ or CD8+ T cells, or bulk PBMC T cells (not recorded which). Receptors originate from a woman between 18 and 69 years old in good health.

The chain links TRBV9 to TRBJ2-5. Germline loops: CDR1 SGDLS, CDR2 YYNGEE. This CDR3 is built from 14 residues. CDR3 region: CASSVESSQETQYF. Drawing the rest from reference TRBV9 and TRBJ2-5, the complete variable domain is DSGVTQTPKHLITATGQRVTLRCSPRSGDLSVYWYQQSLDQGLQFLIQYYNGEERAKGNILERFSAQQFPDLHSELNLSSLELGDSALYFCASSVESSQETQYFGPGTRLLVL.

CDR3 amino acids: CASSEGDSYNEQFF. This chain connects TRBV6-1 to TRBJ2-1; TCRdb picks TRBD1, but there is no DNA to check that call. From germline, CDR1 is MNHNS and CDR2 SASEGT. This CDR3 is built from 14 residues.

This chain uses TRBV5-1 with TRBJ2-5. Germline V gene sequence: CDR1 SGHRS, CDR2 YFSETQ. The CDR3 totals 13 residues. The CDR3 loop is CASSLLLQETQYF.

The CDR3 sequence: CASSLAGGNTEAFF. The genes are TRBV7-3 and TRBJ1-1; there is no DNA to check the TCRdb D call of TRBD1. CDR1 is SGHTA, CDR2 FQGTGA, per germline. The CDR3 loop spans 14 amino acids.

This chain joins TRBV3-1 and TRBJ2-5; TCRdb gives TRBD2 as the D gene, but with no DNA this cannot be confirmed. The CDR3 runs 15 residues. Germline-derived CDR1 and CDR2 are LGHDT and YNNKEL (reference sequence). The chain's CDR3 is CASSLTGGPLETQYF.

The chain couples TRBV6-5 to TRBJ1-1; the D call of TRBD1 rests on TCRdb alone, since no DNA is present to check it. The germline CDR1 and CDR2 sequences are MNHEY and SVGAGI. The CDR3 is 12 residues long. CDR3 in amino acids: CASSTGNTEAFF.

This chain links TRBV24-1 with TRBJ2-1. This CDR3 contains 12 residues. Per germline, CDR1 KGHDR and CDR2 SFDVKD. The CDR3 sequence: CATSDFDNEQFF.

CDR3 amino acids: CASSQVQAGGMTDTQYF. V gene TRBV3-1 combines with J gene TRBJ2-3; TCRdb proposes TRBD2, but this gene call is untestable without DNA. CDR1 is LGHDT and CDR2 is YNNKEL in the germline V gene (reference sequence). The CDR3 contains 17 residues.

The CDR3 protein is CASSYSAPLAGGLTYEQYF. The chain links TRBV6-5 to TRBJ2-7; TCRdb picks TRBD2, but there is no DNA to check that call. The CDR3 totals 19 residues. Germline V gives CDR1 MNHEY, CDR2 SVGAGI.

The gene calls are TRBV20-1 and TRBJ1-6; the D gene TCRdb calls, TRBD1, cannot be checked with no DNA. Germline V CDR1 and CDR2: DFQATT, SNEGSKA (reference sequence). This CDR3 is built from 18 residues. CDR3 sequence: CSARSRDSVSSESSPLHF.

The V and J genes are TRBV7-9 and TRBJ1-2; TCRdb calls TRBD1, which cannot be checked without DNA. This CDR3 comprises 15 residues. Germline CDR1 and CDR2: SEHNR and FQNEAQ (reference sequence). The CDR3 sequence: CASSRRRGTDYGYTF.

The genes are TRBV27 and TRBJ2-6. Germline CDR1 MNHEY, CDR2 SMNVEV (reference sequence). There are 16 residues in the CDR3. CDR3 in amino acids: CASSPDLTSGANVLTF.

The chain links TRBV28 to TRBJ2-7; TCRdb outputs TRBD2, but without DNA this stays unchecked. Per the germline V gene, CDR1 is MDHEN and CDR2 is SYDVKM. This CDR3 comprises 15 residues. The CDR3 loop is CASSLPLDPSYEQYF.

The chain combines TRBV20-1 with TRBJ1-1; lacking DNA, the TRBD1 call made by TCRdb goes unchecked. CDR1 and CDR2 from the germline V gene are DFQATT and SNEGSKA (reference sequence). This CDR3 has 14 residues. CDR3 in amino acids: CSALELGAGTEAFF.

V usage is TRBV29-1 and J usage is TRBJ2-1. The germline V gene has CDR1 SQVTM and CDR2 ANQGSEA. The CDR3 is made up of 13 amino acids. The CDR3 sequence: CSVDPSSYNEQFF.

The chain has TRBV10-3 and TRBJ2-5; without DNA, the TCRdb call of TRBD2 cannot be checked. Germline V lookup: CDR1 ENHRY, CDR2 SYGVKD. The CDR3 is made up of 14 amino acids. The CDR3 sequence: CAIKADSARETQYF.

The chain uses TRBV11-2 and TRBJ2-7; without DNA, the TCRdb call of TRBD1 cannot be checked. CDR1 is SGHAT, CDR2 FQNNGV, per germline. The CDR3 covers 18 residues. CDR3 amino acids: CASSLDVVVGQRSYAQYF.

CDR3 sequence: CASGSSSEETQYF. The V call is TRBV6-1, the J call TRBJ2-5; the TCRdb D gene call, TRBD2, has no DNA to confirm it. CDR3 length: 13 residues. CDR1 is MNHNS and CDR2 is SASEGT in the germline V gene.

The chain employs TRBV14 and TRBJ2-1; the TRBD1 assignment by TCRdb is unverifiable without DNA. Germline V CDR1 and CDR2: SGHDN, FVKESK. The CDR3 contains 16 residues. CDR3 protein: CASSQELAGQDNEQFF.

The V gene is TRBV3-1, the J gene TRBJ1-1. From germline, CDR1 is LGHDT and CDR2 YNNKEL (reference sequence). This CDR3 is 13 amino acids long. The CDR3 protein is CASSQDGNTEAFF.

The chain employs TRBV11-2 and TRBJ1-4; TCRdb returns TRBD1, unconfirmable since there is no DNA. The germline gives CDR1 SGHAT, CDR2 FQNNGV. The CDR3 sequence is 14 residues long. This chain's CDR3 is CASSLGGANGKLFF.

The chain carries TRBV7-2 and TRBJ2-7; the TCRdb call, TRBD2, lacks DNA for checking. The length of the CDR3 is 17 residues. Looked up from germline, CDR1 is SGHTA and CDR2 is FQGNSA. CDR3 loop: CASSLASFAGGIYEQYF.

The chain recombines TRBV9 with TRBJ2-3; lacking DNA, the TRBD2 call made by TCRdb goes unchecked. The CDR3 has 17 amino acids. CDR1 is SGDLS and CDR2 is YYNGEE in the germline V gene. This CDR3 reads CASSEVGGGAGGDTQYF.

The chain has TRBV27 and TRBJ2-5; the TCRdb call, TRBD1, lacks DNA for checking. Germline lookup yields CDR1 MNHEY and CDR2 SMNVEV (reference sequence). This CDR3 region has 14 residues. The CDR3 here is CASSSHRGRETQYF.

This chain uses TRBV7-8 with TRBJ1-6. Per the germline V gene, CDR1 is SGHVS and CDR2 is FQNEAQ. CDR3 length equals 14 residues. CDR3 sequence reads: CASSSGEDNSPLHF.